This entry lists 17 T cell receptor beta chains sequenced from one sample in a study of cytomegalovirus exposure and HLA in healthy donors. PCR employed 60 Vbeta and 13 Jbeta primers. Generated by immunoSEQ multiplex PCR, the TCRdb table keeps only in-frame clones and is missing some. This table holds about 150,000 clones, roughly 63% found once. The sequenced sample was PBMCs. The origin of the receptors is a woman aged 55-70 years in good health and CMV-seropositive.

V usage is TRBV5-5 and J usage is TRBJ2-7; weak D call: TRBD1 (6 bases). Trimming left V 0 bases short and J 0 bases short, with 10 bases between. Germline-derived CDR1 and CDR2 are SGHKS and YYEKEE (reference sequence). The CDR3 is 15 residues long. Here the CDR3 DNA reads TGTGCCAGCAGCTTGGGGGACACGGGCTCCTACGAGCAGTACTTC. This encodes CASSLGDTGSYEQYF.

This chain links TRBV7-3 with TRBJ2-7, with 8 bases matching TRBD1. The CDR3 is 15 residues long. The V gene end was trimmed by 4 bases and the J gene end by 1 base; junction bases not matched to a gene: 6. Germline V gene lookup returns CDR1 SGHTA and CDR2 FQGTGA. DNA for the CDR3: TGTGCCAGCAGCTCCGGACAGGGCTCGTCCTACGAGCAGTACTTC. This sequence encodes CASSSGQGSSYEQYF.

The CDR3 sequence is CASSSGTSGRFTNEQFF. In DNA form, the CDR3 reads TGTGCCAGCAGTTCCGGGACTAGCGGGAGGTTCACCAATGAGCAGTTCTTC. This chain links TRBV25-1 with TRBJ2-1, with TRBD2 identical over 15 bases. V trimming: 5 bases; J trimming: 6 bases; junction bases outside the gene matches: 8. The CDR3 contains 17 residues. Germline V lookup: CDR1 MGHDK, CDR2 SYGVNS.

The chain joins TRBV2 to TRBJ1-5; TRBD1 matches at 8 bases. Germline trimming cut 8 bases from V and 7 bases from J; bases unmatched to any gene: 10. The CDR3 spans 14 residues. From germline, CDR1 is SNHLY and CDR2 FYNNEI. The CDR3 coding sequence is TGTGCCAGCGGTTCTCAGGGGGCTGGGCAGCCCCAGCATTTT. Protein: CASGSQGAGQPQHF. The variable domain in full, with the rest retrieved from reference TRBV2 and TRBJ1-5, is EPEVTQTPSHQVTQMGQEVILRCVPISNHLYFYWYRQILGQKVEFLVSFYNNEISEKSEIFDDQFSVERPDGSNFTLKIRSTKLEDSAMYFCASGSQGAGQPQHFGDGTRLSIL.

The chain carries TRBV6-5 and TRBJ2-7; 7 bases map to TRBD2. Germline V lookup: CDR1 MNHEY, CDR2 SVGAGI. Germline trimming cut 7 bases from V and 1 base from J; bases unmatched to any gene: 4. This CDR3 spans 13 amino acids. The CDR3 region is CASMAGESYEQYF. The CDR3 DNA is TGTGCCAGCATGGCGGGGGAGTCCTACGAGCAGTACTTC.

The genes are TRBV20-1 and TRBJ2-1; TRBD2 agrees at 7 bases. Germline V gives CDR1 DFQATT, CDR2 SNEGSKA (reference sequence). The V gene end was trimmed by 5 bases and the J gene end by 8 bases; junction bases not matched to a gene: 3. The CDR3 is made up of 11 amino acids. The CDR3 loop reads CSARLAHEQFF. Written as DNA, the CDR3 is TGCAGTGCTCGACTAGCACATGAGCAGTTCTTC.

This clone has a handful of counts. CDR3 nucleotide sequence: TGTGCCTGGAGTGTACAGGGCTCCTATAATTCACCCCTCCACTTT. Translated, it gives CAWSVQGSYNSPLHF. V is TRBV30 and J is TRBJ1-6; D might be TRBD1 (6 bases). Germline V lookup: CDR1 GTSNPN, CDR2 SVGIG (reference sequence). This CDR3 has 15 amino acids. Trimming pared 0 bases from V and 0 bases from J, leaving 6 bases between.

V and J are TRBV4-1 and TRBJ2-7; D might be TRBD2 (8 bases). The germline V and J ends were trimmed by 4 bases and 0 bases, with 22 bases remaining between them. Germline assignment: CDR1 MGHRA and CDR2 YSYEKL. This CDR3 spans 18 amino acids. CDR3 sequence (DNA): TGCGCCAGCAGCCTCCGGGGGGGGGACAGCTTTTACTCCTACGAGCAGTACTTC. Translating it yields CASSLRGGDSFYSYEQYF.

The CDR3 sequence is CASSLDYNNEQFF. CDR3 bases: TGTGCCAGCAGTTTAGATTACAACAATGAGCAGTTCTTC. The gene calls are TRBV28 and TRBJ2-1; D gene unclear. The germline CDR1 and CDR2 sequences are MDHEN and SYDVKM. The V end was cut by 2 bases, the J end by 5 bases, with 7 bases between. This CDR3 is built from 13 residues.

As DNA, the CDR3 is TGTGCCAGCGCTGGGAGGGCCATACAACGCTACACCTTC. This gives the protein CASAGRAIQRYTF. This chain uses TRBV6-5 with TRBJ1-2; D gene uncertain. The V end was cut by 8 bases, the J end by 9 bases, with 19 bases between. The CDR3 has 13 residues. CDR1 is MNHEY and CDR2 is SVGAGI in the germline V gene.

This sequence joins TRBV4-2 and TRBJ2-4; D is perhaps TRBD2 (6 bases). CDR3 length: 15 residues. Trimming removed 1 base at V and 3 bases at J, with 10 bases between. Looked up from germline, CDR1 is LGHNA and CDR2 is YNFKEQ. The CDR3 protein is CASSQAGEYKNIQYF. The CDR3 DNA sequence: TGTGCCAGCAGCCAAGCGGGGGAGTACAAAAACATTCAGTACTTC.

The chain joins TRBV5-1 to TRBJ2-6; 10 nucleotides line up with TRBD1. Per germline, CDR1 SGHRS and CDR2 YFSETQ. This CDR3 is built from 17 residues. The ends lost 6 bases at V and 0 bases at J; junction bases unmatched: 6. CDR3 nucleotides: TGCGCCAGCACGGGGACAGGGGACTTCTCTGGGGCCAACGTCCTGACTTTC. Amino acids: CASTGTGDFSGANVLTF.

The chain carries TRBV10-3 and TRBJ2-7; D possibly corresponds to TRBD2 (6 bases). CDR1 and CDR2 from the germline V gene are ENHRY and SYGVKD. The CDR3 is 11 amino acids. Trimming left V 6 bases short and J 3 bases short, with 6 bases between. CDR3 loop: CAISGGYEQYF. CDR3 sequence (DNA): TGTGCCATCAGCGGGGGCTACGAGCAGTACTTC.

J is TRBJ2-3 and V is TRBV9; 8 nucleotides line up with TRBD2. V was pared by 1 base and J by 5 bases, with 6 bases of the junction left unmatched. The CDR3 extends over 15 amino acids. Germline CDR1 reads SGDLS; CDR2 reads YYNGEE. CDR3 sequence: CASSVTGGPGDTQYF. The CDR3 DNA follows: TGTGCCAGCAGCGTAACGGGAGGGCCCGGAGATACGCAGTATTTT.

In this sample, this clone turned up a few times. The genes are TRBV28 and TRBJ1-2, with 9 nucleotides matching TRBD1. CDR3 length: 15 residues. Germline CDR1 reads MDHEN; CDR2 reads SYDVKM. V dropped 5 bases and J dropped 6; count of bases not matched to a gene: 10. The CDR3 sequence: CASSPGTGIRHGYTF. The CDR3 DNA is TGTGCCAGCAGTCCAGGGACAGGGATTCGTCATGGCTACACCTTC.

The J gene is TRBJ2-5, the V gene TRBV11-2; 11 bases are shared with TRBD2. V dropped 5 bases and J dropped 2; count of bases not matched to a gene: 10. The CDR3 is 17 amino acids. Germline-derived CDR1 and CDR2 are SGHAT and FQNNGV. The CDR3 loop reads CASSTAWTSGYQETQYF. CDR3 coding DNA: TGTGCCAGCAGCACCGCCTGGACTAGCGGGTATCAAGAGACCCAGTACTTC. The full variable domain, its missing parts supplied by reference TRBV11-2 and TRBJ2-5, is EAGVAQSPRYKIIEKRQSVAFWCNPISGHATLYWYQQILGQGPKLLIQFQNNGVVDDSQLPKDRFSAERLKGVDSTLKIQPAKLEDSAVYLCASSTAWTSGYQETQYFGPGTRLLVL.

CDR3 in DNA: TGTGCCAGCAGTTCCCGGACAGGGGGGAACACCGGGGAGCTGTTTTTT. Its protein product is CASSSRTGGNTGELFF. The chain links TRBV2 to TRBJ2-2; TRBD1 agrees at 10 bases. The V gene end was trimmed by 5 bases and the J gene end by 1 base; junction bases not matched to a gene: 4. CDR1 SNHLY and CDR2 FYNNEI come from the germline V gene. The CDR3 spans 16 residues.